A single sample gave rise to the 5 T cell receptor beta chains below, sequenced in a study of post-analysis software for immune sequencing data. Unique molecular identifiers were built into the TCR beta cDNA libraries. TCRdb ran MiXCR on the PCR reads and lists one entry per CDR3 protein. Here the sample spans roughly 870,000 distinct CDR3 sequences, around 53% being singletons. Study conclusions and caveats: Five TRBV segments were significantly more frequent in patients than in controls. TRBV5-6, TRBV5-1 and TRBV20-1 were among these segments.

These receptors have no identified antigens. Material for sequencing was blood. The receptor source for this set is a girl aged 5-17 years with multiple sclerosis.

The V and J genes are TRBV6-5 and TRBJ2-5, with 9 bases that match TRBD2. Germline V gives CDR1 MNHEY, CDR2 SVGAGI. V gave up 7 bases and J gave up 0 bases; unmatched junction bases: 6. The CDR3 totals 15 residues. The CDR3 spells CASTHGTSYQETQYF. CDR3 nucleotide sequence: TGTGCCAGCACCCACGGGACTAGCTACCAAGAGACCCAGTACTTC.

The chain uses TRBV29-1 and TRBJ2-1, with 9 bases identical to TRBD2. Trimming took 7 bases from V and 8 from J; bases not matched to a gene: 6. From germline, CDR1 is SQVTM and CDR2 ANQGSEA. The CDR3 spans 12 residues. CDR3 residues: CSACSGGDEQFF. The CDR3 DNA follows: TGCAGCGCGTGTAGCGGGGGCGATGAGCAGTTCTTC.

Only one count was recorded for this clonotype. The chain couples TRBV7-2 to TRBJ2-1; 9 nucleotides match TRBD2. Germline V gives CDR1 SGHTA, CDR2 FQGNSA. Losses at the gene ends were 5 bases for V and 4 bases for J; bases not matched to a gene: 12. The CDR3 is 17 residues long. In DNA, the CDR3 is TGTGCCAGCAGCCCGGGGGCGGGAGGGCCGATTTACAATGAGCAGTTCTTC. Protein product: CASSPGAGGPIYNEQFF.

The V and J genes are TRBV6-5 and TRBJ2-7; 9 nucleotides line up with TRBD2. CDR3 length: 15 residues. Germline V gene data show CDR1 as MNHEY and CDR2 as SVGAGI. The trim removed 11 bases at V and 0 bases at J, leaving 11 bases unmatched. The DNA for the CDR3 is TGTGCCCTGCAACCTAGCGGGATTAGCTCCTACGAGCAGTACTTC. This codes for CALQPSGISSYEQYF.

The chain's CDR3 is CASSRETGWSTEAFF. The CDR3 DNA is TGTGCCAGTAGTAGGGAAACAGGGTGGAGCACTGAAGCTTTCTTT. The V call is TRBV19, the J call TRBJ1-1; D might be TRBD1 (6 bases). The germline V gene has CDR1 LNHDA and CDR2 SQIVND (reference sequence). This CDR3 has 15 amino acids. Trimming took off 4 bases at V and 4 bases at J, with 16 bases between the two ends.